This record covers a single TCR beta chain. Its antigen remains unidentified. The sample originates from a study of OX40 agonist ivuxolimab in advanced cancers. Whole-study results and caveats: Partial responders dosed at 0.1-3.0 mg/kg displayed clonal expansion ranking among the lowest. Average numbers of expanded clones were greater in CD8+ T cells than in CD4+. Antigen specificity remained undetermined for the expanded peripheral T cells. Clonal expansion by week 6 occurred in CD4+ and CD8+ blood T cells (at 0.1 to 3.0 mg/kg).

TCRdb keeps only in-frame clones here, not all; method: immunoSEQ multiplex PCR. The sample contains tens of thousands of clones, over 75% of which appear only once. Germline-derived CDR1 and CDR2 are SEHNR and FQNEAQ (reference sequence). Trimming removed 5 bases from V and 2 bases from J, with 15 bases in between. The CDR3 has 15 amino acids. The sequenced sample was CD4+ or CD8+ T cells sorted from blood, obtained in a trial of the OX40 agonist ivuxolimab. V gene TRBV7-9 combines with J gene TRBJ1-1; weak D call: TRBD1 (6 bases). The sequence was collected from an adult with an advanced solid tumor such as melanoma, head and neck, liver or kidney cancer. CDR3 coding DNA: TGTGCCAGCAGCCTGGGGACACCTGCAAACACTGAAGCTTTCTTT. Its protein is CASSLGTPANTEAFF.